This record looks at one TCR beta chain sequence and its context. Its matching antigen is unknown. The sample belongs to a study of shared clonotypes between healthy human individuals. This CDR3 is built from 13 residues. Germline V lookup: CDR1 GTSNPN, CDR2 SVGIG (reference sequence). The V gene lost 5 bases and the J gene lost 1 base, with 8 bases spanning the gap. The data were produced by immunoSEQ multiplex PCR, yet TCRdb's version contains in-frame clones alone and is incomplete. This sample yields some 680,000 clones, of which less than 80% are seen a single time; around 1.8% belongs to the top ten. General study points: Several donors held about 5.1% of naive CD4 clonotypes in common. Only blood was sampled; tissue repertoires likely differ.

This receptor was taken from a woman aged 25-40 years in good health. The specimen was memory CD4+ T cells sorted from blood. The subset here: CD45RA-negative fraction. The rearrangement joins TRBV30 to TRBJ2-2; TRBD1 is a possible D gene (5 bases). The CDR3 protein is CAWCRENTGELFF. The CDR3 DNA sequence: TGTGCCTGGTGCAGGGAGAACACCGGGGAGCTGTTTTTT. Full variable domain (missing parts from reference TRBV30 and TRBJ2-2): SQTIHQWPATLVQPVGSPLSLECTVEGTSNPNLYWYRQAAGRGLQLLFYSVGIGQISSEVPQNLSASRPQDRQFILSSKKLLLSDSGFYLCAWCRENTGELFFGEGSRLTVL.